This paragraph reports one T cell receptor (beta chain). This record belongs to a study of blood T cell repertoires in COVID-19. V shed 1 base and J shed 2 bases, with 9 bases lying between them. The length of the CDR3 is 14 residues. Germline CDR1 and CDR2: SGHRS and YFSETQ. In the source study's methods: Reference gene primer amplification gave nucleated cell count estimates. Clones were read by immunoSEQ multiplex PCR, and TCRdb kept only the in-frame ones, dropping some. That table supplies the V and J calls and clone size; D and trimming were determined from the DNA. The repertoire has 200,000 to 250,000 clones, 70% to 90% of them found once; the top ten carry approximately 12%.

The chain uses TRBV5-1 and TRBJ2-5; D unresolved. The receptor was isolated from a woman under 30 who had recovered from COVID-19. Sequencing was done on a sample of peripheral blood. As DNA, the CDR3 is TGCGCCAGCAGCTTGATGGGCGTACAAGAGACCCAGTACTTC. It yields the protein CASSLMGVQETQYF.